This TCR beta chain was identified in a study of blood T cell repertoires in COVID-19. In the source study's methods: Researchers report that nucleated cell counts were estimated from reference gene primer amplification. Profiling relied on immunoSEQ multiplex PCR, and the TCRdb table lists in-frame clones only, not all of them. V and J calls and clone size are given by that table; D and trimming were obtained from the DNA. This table has a few hundred thousand clones, approximately 86% appearing once. The receptor's source is a man aged 18-30 years with active or convalescent COVID-19. The sample taken for sequencing was peripheral blood.

Here the CDR3 reads CASRLAGGNEQFF. DNA for the CDR3: TGCGCCAGCAGGCTAGCGGGAGGTAATGAGCAGTTCTTC. The J gene is TRBJ2-1, the V gene TRBV5-1; TRBD2 agrees at 11 bases. V was clipped by 5 bases and J by 7 bases; unmatched bases: 2. In germline, CDR1 is SGHRS, CDR2 YFSETQ. There are 13 residues in the CDR3.